This is a list of T cell receptor beta chains from one sample in a study of cytomegalovirus exposure and HLA in healthy donors. Some clones are missing from TCRdb's copy, which holds only in-frame ones; the method was immunoSEQ multiplex PCR. There are over 30,000 clones in the sample; around 84% occur only once, and less than 4% lies in the top ten. The sequenced sample consisted of PBMCs. These receptors all stem from a woman aged 18-30 years in good health and CMV-seronegative. Both conserved end residues are part of each CDR3. The D gene is left open where the match is weak. Part of the rows lack a size; the others show once, few, many or a class for expanded clones.

clone size	V gene	D gene	J gene	CDR3 protein	CDR3 DNA
-	TRBV10-3	-	TRBJ2-7	CAIAVAASSYEQYF	TGTGCCATCGCAGTAGCGGCGAGCTCCTACGAGCAGTACTTC
once	TRBV6-1	-	TRBJ1-5	CASSEGAVSNQPQHF	TGTGCCAGCAGTGAGGGGGCGGTTAGCAATCAGCCCCAGCATTTT
-	TRBV7-3	-	TRBJ2-3	CASSPGLFTDTQYF	TGTGCCAGCAGTCCGGGACTTTTCACAGATACGCAGTATTTT
-	TRBV4-3	-	TRBJ2-7	CASSQDLIGKQYF	TGCGCCAGCAGCCAAGATCTGATCGGGAAACAGTACTTC
-	TRBV14	TRBD2	TRBJ2-1	CASGSGRGEQFF	TGTGCCAGCGGTAGCGGGAGGGGTGAGCAGTTCTTC
-	TRBV7-9	TRBD1	TRBJ1-1	CASSSFMREGTGGLAFF	TGTGCCAGCAGCTCCTTTATGAGGGAGGGGACAGGGGGTTTAGCTTTCTTT
-	TRBV14	TRBD1	TRBJ1-2	CASSSGTGGFGYPF	TGTGCCAGCAGTTCCGGGACAGGGGGGTTCGGCTACCCCTTC
once	TRBV18	-	TRBJ2-1	CASSPRLSGEEEQFF	TGTGCCAGCTCACCTCGACTTAGCGGAGAAGAGGAGCAGTTCTTC
-	TRBV11-2	-	TRBJ2-7	CASSFPSVSYEQYF	TGTGCCAGCAGCTTCCCTAGCGTTTCATACGAGCAGTACTTC
few	TRBV6-4	TRBD1	TRBJ2-2	CASSQGAQAGELFF	TGTGCCAGCAGCCAGGGGGCTCAGGCCGGGGAGCTGTTTTTT
few	TRBV19	-	TRBJ1-1	CASSLAVNTEAFF	TGTGCCAGTAGTTTGGCGGTGAACACTGAAGCTTTCTTT
once	TRBV28	-	TRBJ2-4	CASSFLSIYNLSGNIQYF	TGTGCCAGCAGTTTTTTATCCATTTACAATCTTTCGGGGAACATTCAGTACTTC